These 19 T cell receptor beta chains originate from one sample sequenced in a study of Ad26.COV2.S vaccination and SARS-CoV-2 variants. Method: immunoSEQ multiplex PCR; TCRdb's copy keeps in-frame clones and lacks some. The table has approximately 340,000 clones, approximately 90% seen once. Sequencing used peripheral blood, obtained after recovery from COVID-19. The receptors here all came from a human donor who had recovered from COVID-19.

The CDR3 DNA is TGTGCCAGCAGCCCAACGGACCTCCTAGGGGACACTGAAGCTTTCTTT. Translating gives CASSPTDLLGDTEAFF. V is TRBV7-9 and J is TRBJ1-1; perhaps TRBD1 as D (5 bases). The V end lost 5 bases, the J end lost 3 bases, and 19 bases lay between the germline ends. There are 16 residues in the CDR3. Germline assignment: CDR1 SEHNR and CDR2 FQNEAQ (reference sequence).

This clone is a singleton in its sample. The V and J genes are TRBV9 and TRBJ2-2; D ambiguous. This CDR3 region has 15 residues. The V and J ends lost 0 bases and 0 bases respectively, with 6 bases between them. Germline V gene data show CDR1 as SGDLS and CDR2 as YYNGEE. The DNA for the CDR3 is TGTGCCAGCAGCGTAGGGAACGCGAACACCGGGGAGCTGTTTTTT. Its protein product is CASSVGNANTGELFF.

CDR3 sequence reads: CASSTRQGAGELFF. The DNA for the CDR3 is TGTGCCAGTAGTACGAGACAGGGGGCCGGGGAGCTGTTTTTT. V and J are TRBV19 and TRBJ2-2, with 9 nucleotides matching TRBD1. The V segment lost 4 bases and the J segment 6 bases; nucleotides outside the gene matches: 3. This CDR3 has 14 residues. Looked up from germline, CDR1 is LNHDA and CDR2 is SQIVND (reference sequence).

The sample holds a few counts of this clone. The chain carries TRBV4-3 and TRBJ2-7; maybe TRBD2 (5 bases). The CDR3 consists of 14 residues. Trimming left V 4 bases short and J 3 bases short, with 13 bases between. The germline V gene has CDR1 LGHNA and CDR2 YSLEER. CDR3 residues: CASSRERRGYEQYF. DNA of the CDR3: TGCGCCAGCAGCCGCGAGCGGCGCGGCTACGAGCAGTACTTC.

The chain employs TRBV5-1 and TRBJ1-4; 8 nucleotides match TRBD1. J was trimmed by 0 bases and V by 0 bases; bases with no gene match: 1. CDR1 SGHRS and CDR2 YFSETQ come from the germline V gene. This CDR3 is built from 16 residues. The CDR3 loop reads CASSLGDRTTNEKLFF. In DNA, the CDR3 is TGCGCCAGCAGCTTGGGGGACAGGACAACTAATGAAAAACTGTTTTTT.

This chain uses TRBV28 with TRBJ2-1, with no clear D. V lost 6 bases and J 0 bases, leaving 15 bases between the germline ends. CDR1 and CDR2 from the germline V gene are MDHEN and SYDVKM. The CDR3 runs 16 residues. The CDR3 sequence: CASSTMTGGSYNEQFF. DNA for the CDR3: TGTGCCAGCAGCACGATGACGGGTGGCTCCTACAATGAGCAGTTCTTC.

V usage is TRBV4-1 and J usage is TRBJ1-4, with 7 bases identical to TRBD1. With 3 bases clipped from V and 8 bases from J, the junction kept 6 bases outside the gene matches. The germline V gene has CDR1 MGHRA and CDR2 YSYEKL. The CDR3 contains 14 residues. CDR3 coding DNA: TGCGCCAGCAGCCAGACAGGGTTGGGGGAAAAACTGTTTTTT. Encoded protein: CASSQTGLGEKLFF.

The chain recombines TRBV19 with TRBJ1-3, with a possible D match to TRBD1 (5 bases). The CDR3 extends over 19 amino acids. Germline assignment: CDR1 LNHDA and CDR2 SQIVND (reference sequence). Trimming removed 0 bases from V and 0 bases from J, with 18 bases in between. CDR3 in amino acids: CASSIDFVSVGASGNTIYF. Here the CDR3 DNA reads TGTGCCAGTAGTATAGATTTCGTCTCAGTAGGGGCCTCTGGAAACACCATATATTTT.

Of note for this clone: Other DNA sequences in the sample encode the same CDR3. The chain couples TRBV5-4 to TRBJ1-1, with 10 bases lining up with TRBD1. Germline V gene data show CDR1 as SGHNT and CDR2 as YYREEE (reference sequence). This CDR3 has 15 residues. The junction had 4 bases not matched to a gene; V was cut back by 2 bases and J by 3 bases. For the CDR3, the DNA is TGTGCCAGCAGCTTCCCCGGGACAGGGGACACTGAAGCTTTCTTT. Translated, it gives CASSFPGTGDTEAFF.

The chain links TRBV29-1 to TRBJ2-5; D remains ambiguous. This CDR3 is 12 amino acids long. Germline loops: CDR1 SQVTM, CDR2 ANQGSEA. Deletions cut 8 bases from V and 4 bases from J, with 14 bases between. The CDR3 spells CSIRLVGETQYF. CDR3 coding DNA: TGCAGCATCCGATTAGTCGGAGAGACCCAGTACTTC.

The V and J genes are TRBV2 and TRBJ1-5; the match to TRBD1 covers 8 bases. V dropped 7 bases and J dropped 4; count of bases not matched to a gene: 9. The CDR3 has 15 amino acids. From germline, CDR1 is SNHLY and CDR2 FYNNEI. CDR3 protein: CASNPGQAGNQPQHF. In DNA form, the CDR3 reads TGTGCCAGCAACCCGGGACAGGCGGGGAATCAGCCCCAGCATTTT.

V is TRBV5-1 and J is TRBJ2-2, with D possibly being TRBD1 (6 bases). Trimming took off 3 bases at V and 6 bases at J, with 15 bases between the two ends. Germline V gene sequence: CDR1 SGHRS, CDR2 YFSETQ. This CDR3 contains 15 residues. In DNA, the CDR3 is TGCGCCAGCAGCTGGGGGCGGGCGGAGGCCGGGGAGCTGTTTTTT. This gives the protein CASSWGRAEAGELFF.

Regarding this clone: The same CDR3 can be traced to other DNA sequences in this sample. This chain connects TRBV19 to TRBJ1-1, with D perhaps matching TRBD1 (6 bases). The CDR3 is made up of 14 amino acids. V shed 3 bases and J shed 3 bases, with 11 bases lying between them. Germline CDR1 and CDR2: LNHDA and SQIVND (reference sequence). The CDR3 loop is CASSIRGRDTEAFF. DNA of the CDR3: TGTGCCAGTAGTATCAGGGGAAGGGACACTGAAGCTTTCTTT.

The genes are TRBV6-5 and TRBJ1-3; D not certain. With 5 bases removed from V and 6 bases from J, the gap between germline ends came to 11 bases. CDR1 MNHEY and CDR2 SVGAGI come from the germline V gene. CDR3 length: 13 residues. For the CDR3, the DNA is TGTGCCAGCAGTCTGCGGTTTGAAAACACCATATATTTT. This translates into CASSLRFENTIYF.

The genes are TRBV6-5 and TRBJ1-5, with 10 positions matching TRBD1. V was pared by 7 bases and J by 5 bases, with 2 bases of the junction left unmatched. Germline CDR1 MNHEY, CDR2 SVGAGI. The CDR3 covers 13 residues. The CDR3, as DNA: TGTGCCAGCACTGGGACAGGGGATCAGCCCCAGCATTTT. This translates into CASTGTGDQPQHF.

CDR3 protein: CASRRGQTRTDTQYF. The CDR3 DNA sequence: TGTGCCAGCAGGCGGGGACAGACTCGAACAGATACGCAGTATTTT. The chain is built from TRBV28 and TRBJ2-3; tentatively, D is TRBD1 (7 bases). The V and J ends lost 6 bases and 3 bases respectively, with 16 bases between them. The germline CDR1 and CDR2 sequences are MDHEN and SYDVKM. The CDR3 loop spans 15 amino acids. Complete variable domain (other parts from reference TRBV28 and TRBJ2-3): DVKVTQSSRYLVKRTGEKVFLECVQDMDHENMFWYRQDPGLGLRLIYFSYDVKMKEKGDIPEGYSVSREKKERFSLILESASTNQTSMYLCASRRGQTRTDTQYFGPGTRLTVL.

The chain combines TRBV28 with TRBJ1-4, with a possible D match to TRBD1 (6 bases). V was shortened by 5 bases and J by 8 bases, with 18 bases between the two germline ends. The germline CDR1 and CDR2 sequences are MDHEN and SYDVKM. The CDR3 extends over 15 amino acids. This CDR3 is CASSLRQAHREKLFF. DNA for the CDR3: TGTGCCAGCAGTCTCCGACAGGCCCATCGGGAAAAACTGTTTTTT. The full variable domain, with the rest looked up from reference TRBV28 and TRBJ1-4, is DVKVTQSSRYLVKRTGEKVFLECVQDMDHENMFWYRQDPGLGLRLIYFSYDVKMKEKGDIPEGYSVSREKKERFSLILESASTNQTSMYLCASSLRQAHREKLFFGSGTQLSVL.

This clone showed up just once. The chain combines TRBV24-1 with TRBJ2-3; D is tentatively TRBD1 or TRBD2 (5 bases each). V lost 3 bases to trimming and J lost 5 bases, with 17 bases between them. CDR3 length: 16 amino acids. Looked up from germline, CDR1 is KGHDR and CDR2 is SFDVKD. In DNA, the CDR3 is TGTGCCACCAGTGATACCTCGGTCGGGGCGGGAGATACGCAGTATTTT. It encodes CATSDTSVGAGDTQYF.

This sequence joins TRBV7-3 and TRBJ2-3; 8 bases match TRBD2. The CDR3 sequence is 14 residues long. Trimming cost V 2 bases and J 7 bases; bases outside gene matches: 5. Germline-derived CDR1 and CDR2 are SGHTA and FQGTGA. The CDR3: CASSLSAGGNTQYF. The CDR3 DNA sequence: TGTGCCAGCAGCTTATCTGCGGGAGGAAATACGCAGTATTTT.